The clone carrying this T cell receptor (beta chain) was found many times. TCRdb called the 5' RACE reads again in MiXCR, with one record for every CDR3 protein. The sample lists 65,000 to 90,000 distinct CDR3 sequences; over 9% were seen once. CDR1 SNHLY and CDR2 FYNNEI come from the germline V gene. CDR3 size: 12 residues. The V end lost 5 bases, the J end lost 4 bases, and 6 bases lay between the germline ends. Where libraries were unsorted, they were derived from 2 million PBMCs stored at -80 degrees C. The data stem from a study of neurological immune-mediated disorders. This rearrangement joins TRBV2 to TRBJ1-3; possible D gene TRBD1, 5 bases. This receptor was identified in a man aged 40-49 years in good health. The sequencing input was PBMCs. Here the CDR3 reads CASSPGGNTIYF. DNA of the CDR3: TGTGCCAGCAGTCCAGGGGGAAACACCATATATTTT.